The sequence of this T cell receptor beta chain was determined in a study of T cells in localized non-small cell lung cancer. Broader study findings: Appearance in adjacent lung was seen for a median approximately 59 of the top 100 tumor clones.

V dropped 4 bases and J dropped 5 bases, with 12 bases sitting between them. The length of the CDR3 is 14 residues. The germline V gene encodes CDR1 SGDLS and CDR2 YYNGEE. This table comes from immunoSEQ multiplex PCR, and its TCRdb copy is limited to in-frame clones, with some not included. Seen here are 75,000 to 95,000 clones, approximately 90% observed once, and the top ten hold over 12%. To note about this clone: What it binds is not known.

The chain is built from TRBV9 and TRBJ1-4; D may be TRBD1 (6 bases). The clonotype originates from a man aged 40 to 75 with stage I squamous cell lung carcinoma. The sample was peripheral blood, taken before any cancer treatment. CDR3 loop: CASSLQGGNEKLFF. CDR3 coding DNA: TGTGCCAGCAGCTTACAGGGCGGGAATGAAAAACTGTTTTTT. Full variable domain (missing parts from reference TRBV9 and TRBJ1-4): DSGVTQTPKHLITATGQRVTLRCSPRSGDLSVYWYQQSLDQGLQFLIQYYNGEERAKGNILERFSAQQFPDLHSELNLSSLELGDSALYFCASSLQGGNEKLFFGSGTQLSVL.